The clone carrying this TCR beta chain came up a few times. Its antigen remains unidentified. A J-beta primer mix and a sample-barcoded 5' primer were used in a second PCR of about 6 to 12 cycles. Each TCR beta cDNA got a 12-nucleotide random molecular identifier. TCRdb re-called the 5' RACE reads with MiXCR, one entry per CDR3 protein. This table has roughly 1,500,000 distinct CDR3 sequences, around two fifths appearing once. This sample is drawn from a study of blood T cells in healthy people across ages. V was clipped by 3 bases and J by 8 bases, with 13 bases between them. There are 14 residues in the CDR3. Germline CDR1 MDHEN, CDR2 SYDVKM. Study outcomes and limitations: Per-million-T-cell TCR beta diversity fell roughly linearly with age. Without sorted subsets, naive and antigen-experienced compartments could not be conclusively compared.

In terms of origin and age, donors were healthy Caucasian individuals from Russia aged roughly 6 to 100. The chain uses TRBV28 and TRBJ1-4; maybe TRBD1 (6 bases). This sequence was found in a woman younger than 30 in good health. Sequencing was performed on blood. The CDR3 spells CASSLEGGGEKLFF. CDR3 bases: TGTGCCAGCAGTTTGGAAGGGGGAGGCGAAAAACTGTTTTTT.